The present T cell receptor (beta chain) was sequenced within a study of T cells in Graves' hyperthyroidism and ophthalmopathy. Template material for amplifying TCR beta CDR3 regions consisted of RNA transcripts. HTBI primers were used for first-round RT-PCR of the TCR CDR3. Each CDR3 protein gets one entry after TCRdb re-called the multiplex PCR reads with MiXCR. The data show roughly 500,000 distinct CDR3 sequences, roughly 13% seen once. This clonotype was counted many times. Its antigen is as yet unknown. Per the germline V gene, CDR1 is MNHEY and CDR2 is SMNVEV (reference sequence). V was clipped by 3 bases and J by 7 bases; unmatched bases: 8. The CDR3 runs to 15 residues. Exclusion followed for patients with uncontrolled infection, other autoimmune disease, pregnancy or lactation. Study results and limitations: Blood also contained most expanded thyroid clonotypes above 0.001. The model made its ophthalmopathy prediction, and onset followed a median about 6 months later.

This sequence was found in a young woman with Graves' hyperthyroidism that later progressed to Graves' ophthalmopathy. This chain joins TRBV27 and TRBJ2-1, with 8 bases that match TRBD2. The specimen sequenced was blood. CDR3 DNA sequence: TGTGCCAGCAGTTTTATCGGGAGGGCCGAGAATGAGCAGTTCTTC. It is translated as CASSFIGRAENEQFF.